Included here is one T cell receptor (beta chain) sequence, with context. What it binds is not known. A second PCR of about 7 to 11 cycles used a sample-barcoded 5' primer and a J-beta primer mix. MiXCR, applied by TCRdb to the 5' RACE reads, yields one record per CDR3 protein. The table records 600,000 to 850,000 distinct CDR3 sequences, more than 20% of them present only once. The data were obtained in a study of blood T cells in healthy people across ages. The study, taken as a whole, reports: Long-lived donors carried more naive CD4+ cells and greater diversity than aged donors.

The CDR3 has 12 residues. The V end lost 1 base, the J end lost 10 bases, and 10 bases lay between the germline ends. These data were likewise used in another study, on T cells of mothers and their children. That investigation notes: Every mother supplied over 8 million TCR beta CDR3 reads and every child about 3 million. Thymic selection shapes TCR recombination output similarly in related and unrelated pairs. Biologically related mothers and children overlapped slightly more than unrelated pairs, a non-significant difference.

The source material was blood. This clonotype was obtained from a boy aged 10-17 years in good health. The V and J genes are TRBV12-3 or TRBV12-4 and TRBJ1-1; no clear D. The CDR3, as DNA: TGTGCCAGCAGTTTAGGGACGACGCCAGCTTTCTTT. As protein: CASSLGTTPAFF.